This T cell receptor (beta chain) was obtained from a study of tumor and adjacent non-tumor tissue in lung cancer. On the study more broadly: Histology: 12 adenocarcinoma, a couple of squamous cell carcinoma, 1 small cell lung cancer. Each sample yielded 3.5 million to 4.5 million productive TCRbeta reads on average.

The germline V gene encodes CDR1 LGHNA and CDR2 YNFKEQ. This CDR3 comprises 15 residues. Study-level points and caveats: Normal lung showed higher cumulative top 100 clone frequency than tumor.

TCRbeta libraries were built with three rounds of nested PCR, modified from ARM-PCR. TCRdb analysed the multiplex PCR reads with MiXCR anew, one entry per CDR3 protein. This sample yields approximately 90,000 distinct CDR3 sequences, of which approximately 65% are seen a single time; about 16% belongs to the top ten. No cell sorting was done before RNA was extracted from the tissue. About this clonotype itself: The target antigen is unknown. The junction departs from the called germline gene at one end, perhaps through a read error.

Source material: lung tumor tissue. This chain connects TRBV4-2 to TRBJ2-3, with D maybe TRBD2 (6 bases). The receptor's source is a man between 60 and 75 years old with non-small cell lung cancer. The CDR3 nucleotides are TGTGTCAGCAGACCCCCCGGCGGGGTCGCAGATATGCAGTATTTT. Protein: CVSRPPGGVADMQYF.